This T cell receptor (beta chain) is from a study of cytomegalovirus exposure and HLA in healthy donors. The length of the CDR3 is 16 residues. The junction had 7 bases not matched to a gene; V was cut back by 5 bases and J by 5 bases. The germline CDR1 and CDR2 sequences are SGHNT and YYREEE (reference sequence). The primer mix had 60 Vbeta and 13 Jbeta primers. The protocol was immunoSEQ multiplex PCR, while the TCRdb copy is restricted to in-frame clones and leaves out a portion. This sample's table has approximately 100,000 clones. The receptor comes from a man aged 40-49 years in good health and CMV-seronegative. Input material: PBMCs. The chain recombines TRBV5-4 with TRBJ2-3, with TRBD2 matching over 14 bases. DNA of the CDR3: TGTGCCAGCAGACTGACTAGCGGGGGGGCGGTAGATACGCAGTATTTT. This sequence encodes CASRLTSGGAVDTQYF.